This T cell receptor beta chain comes out of a study of T cell responses to AZD1222 COVID-19 vaccine. The germline V and J ends were trimmed by 3 bases and 7 bases, with 13 bases remaining between them. The CDR3 has 13 residues. The V gene's germline CDR1 is DFQATT and CDR2 SNEGSKA (reference sequence). The method was immunoSEQ multiplex PCR; TCRdb's version includes in-frame clones alone and lacks a portion of them. The sample includes about 21,000 clones, almost 85% of them seen just once. The TCR sequence derives from an adult who received the AZD1222 COVID-19 vaccine. The chain has TRBV20-1 and TRBJ1-5; D perhaps matches TRBD1 (5 bases). The specimen comprised peripheral blood, sampled 28 days after the second AZD1222 dose. CDR3 bases: TGCAGTGCTAGTGTTGCAGGGCCGCAGCCCCAGCATTTT. This translates into CSASVAGPQPQHF.